A single T cell receptor (beta chain) is shown here with its context. As yet, its antigen is unknown. The data belong to a study of glioma-infiltrating T cells. This CDR3 comprises 13 residues. Germline CDR1 and CDR2: SGHTA and FQGNSA. V lost 4 bases and J 4 bases, leaving 10 bases between the germline ends. Study-level findings and limits: Above-expected tissue-blood divergence occurred in all gliomas, most in low-grade ones. CDR3 overlap between tissue and blood was very small.

TCR alpha and beta CDR3 regions were amplified from RNA using iRepertoire nested multiplex PCR. For one-step reverse transcription and amplification, about 90-400 ng of tissue mRNA or PBMC total RNA was used. TCRdb called the multiplex PCR reads again in MiXCR, with one record for every CDR3 protein. The table has 85,000 to 110,000 distinct CDR3 sequences, around 31% seen once. The sequenced sample consisted of glioma tissue, nonneoplastic brain tissue, or PBMCs (not recorded which). This sequence joins TRBV7-2 and TRBJ1-1, with D maybe TRBD1 (5 bases). The TCR was taken from a human donor with low-grade glioma or glioblastoma, undergoing nonglioma brain surgery, or in good health (not recorded which). This chain's CDR3 is CASSSDTLTEAFF. The CDR3 bases are TGTGCCAGCAGCTCGGACACTCTCACTGAAGCTTTCTTT. The full variable domain, in which reference TRBV7-2 and TRBJ1-1 provide the parts outside the CDR3, is GAGVSQSPSNKVTEKGKDVELRCDPISGHTALYWYRQSLGQGLEFLIYFQGNSAPDKSGLPSDRFSAERTGGSVSTLTIQRTQQEDSAVYLCASSSDTLTEAFFGQGTRLTVV.